This TCR beta chain was profiled in a study of shared clonotypes between healthy human individuals (TCRdb year 2020). Broadly, across the study: Three men and two women, aged 18 to 49 years, made up the cohort. For each donor, three plates each were used for CD4 naive and CD4 memory, two plates were used for CD8 naive, and one plate was used for CD8 memory. To estimate repertoire size and how much clonotype sharing occurs between individuals, the study deeply sequenced the blood TCR repertoires of roughly 5 healthy adults. Libraries were prepared and TCR repertoires were sequenced by different laboratories using diverse techniques, in order to increase sequencing depth and limit assay-specific biases. Per donor, leukapheresis produced somewhere between about 0.94 and 9.5 billion PBMCs.

At the junction V is shortened by 4 bases and J by 8 bases, with 11 bases in between. Counted from cysteine to phenylalanine, this CDR3 has 11 amino acids. The entry retains the CDR3 DNA only, 33 bases that are in frame from base 1. The germline V gene (reference sequence) gives CDR1 as DFQATT and CDR2 as SNEGSKA. A word on this clone: Its antigen is currently not known. No base quality values were provided; no much bigger clone lies one nucleotide off.

Using the deep immunoSEQ assay, TCR CDR3 regions were amplified from genomic DNA by multiplex PCR. Genomic DNA extracted from each cell subset was distributed evenly over all wells of several immunoSEQ 96-well plates, and each plate served as one replicate. For sorted subsets, each replicate PCR was loaded with 200 ng genomic DNA, equivalent to 32,000 or so T cell genomes. The purified libraries were quantified using a Qubit 3.0 fluorometer, sized with a Bioanalyzer 2100, and then quantified again using the KAPA Library Quantification kit. Every immunoSEQ 96-well plate was sequenced on a separate single-read 150-cycle Illumina NextSeq 550 flow cell. The authors processed their data as follows. The immunoSEQ output contained only junctional sequences without quality scores, so filtering could not match that applied to full-length reads. Sequences were annotated with PyIR, a Python wrapper for IgBLAST v1.9, using IMGT germline references to assign V/J genes and CDR3. Reads were removed for weak V/J assignments (E-value above 1e-6), missing CDR3, stop codons, out-of-frame junctions, or ambiguous translated residues. V3J clonotypes were defined as sequences sharing the same inferred V gene, J gene, and CDR3 amino acid sequence. To compute the percentage overlap between repertoires, the number of shared unique clonotypes was divided by the size of the smaller repertoire. RTK rarefaction, the Chao1 estimator, and Recon v2.1 estimates of unobserved clonotypes were used to assess repertoire richness. Generation probabilities for all TCRbeta clonotypes obtained by the gDNA method from a handful of donors were computed using OLGA. Entries here come from immuneACCESS through TCRdb and include only in-frame sequences with V and J called. Some clones fail to appear in such tables; in the studies checked, an unresolved V gene covers under half of the shortfall, and the cause of the remainder is unknown. The DNA was the basis for D and trimming; V, J and clone size are from that table. Recorded for this sample are about 590,000 clones; about 95% of them occurred a single time. The ten most abundant clones make up 0.11% of the sample.

Study-wide findings and limitations: Approximately 5% of naive CD4, approximately 3.7% of naive CD8, roughly 2.5% of memory CD4, and around 0.42% of memory CD8 clonotypes were shared across a few donors. Higher generation probabilities were observed for clonotypes shared by all four sorted-subset donors than for non-shared clonotypes. The genetic and exposure-history diversity represented was limited by the small number of donors. Naive subsets generally had larger estimated clonotype richness than memory subsets did. Sampling was restricted to blood, and TCR repertoires in tissues likely differ from the TCR repertoires found in blood. Even with the large sequencing depth, rarefaction of the sorted-subset datasets indicated that sequencing was incomplete. Pairwise subsampling indicated that sequencing depth was expected to affect the degree of clonotype sharing among donors.

CD8 naive samples were obtained by positive selection for CCR7 among CD45RO-negative cells, yielding a CD45RA+CCR7+ population from which TemRA cells were excluded. Healthy HIV-negative adults with no recently reported acute infections or vaccinations were included as donors. Every donor was a Caucasian adult residing in Nashville, Tennessee, USA. Blood was collected by leukapheresis, and PBMCs were isolated by Ficoll-Histopaque density gradient centrifugation and then cryopreserved in liquid nitrogen vapor phase. Analytical flow cytometry was used to check the purity and quantity of each magnetically sorted T cell population. Genomic DNA was isolated from each sorted fraction and quantified by UV absorbance on a Nanodrop 2000c.

The TCR originated in a woman in her 30s in good health. The source material was naive CD8+ T cells sorted from blood. Explained via the paper, the cell subset or site label denotes: CD45RA+CCR7+. This chain is built from TRBV20-1 and TRBJ1-2; tentative D gene TRBD1, with 5 bases matching. The CDR3 protein sequence reads: CSAILGLGYTF. The nucleotide sequence reads TGCAGTGCTATTTTGGGGCTCGGCTACACCTTC.